This record looks at one TCR beta chain sequence and its context. The CDR3 contains 15 residues. V shed 8 bases and J 2 bases; nucleotides not matched to a gene: 9. Germline V gene sequence: CDR1 MNHEY, CDR2 SVGAGI. This entry belongs to a study of blood T cell repertoires in COVID-19. Study in general: The cDNA or gDNA used as material had been derived from T cells, B-cell-depleted T cells, or PBMCs.

Repertoires were generated with immunoSEQ multiplex PCR, while TCRdb's copy carries only in-frame clones and drops some. The repertoire consists of some 80,000 clones, with about four fifths occurring once and the leading ten covering around a third. The J gene is TRBJ2-1, the V gene TRBV6-5; TRBD1 matches at 7 bases. The TCR was taken from a woman in her seventies with acute or convalescent COVID-19. Sequencing was carried out using peripheral blood. This CDR3 is CASGELGTAYNEQFF. The CDR3 DNA sequence: TGTGCCAGCGGGGAACTCGGGACAGCCTACAATGAGCAGTTCTTC.